This T cell receptor beta chain appears in the sequencing data of a study of cytotoxic CD8 clonotypes in ibrutinib-treated CLL. Overall study: The study included around twelve relapsed/refractory and about 16 treatment-naive patients; roughly 17 had IGHV unmutated disease. Study-wide findings and caveats: Clonality rose at ibrutinib response and fell back toward baseline at progression. Clonality was higher at baseline than in age-matched healthy donors and tracked circulating CD8+ T-cell counts.

To note about this clone: The antigen remains undetermined.

CDR3 length equals 15 residues. Germline CDR1 is GTSNPN and CDR2 is SVGIG (reference sequence). Trimming took off 4 bases at V and 8 bases at J, with 20 bases between the two ends. Targeted sequencing depth ranged from 1 in 200,000 to 1 in 1 million T cells. Using immunoSEQ multiplex PCR, the repertoire was profiled, and TCRdb retains in-frame clones only, with some absent. The sample consists of around 250,000 clones, 60% to 75% of them appearing once. The sequencing here drew on PBMCs, taken after 24 months of ibrutinib treatment. The chain has TRBV30 and TRBJ1-4, with D perhaps matching TRBD1 (5 bases). The clonotype was recovered from a human donor with chronic lymphocytic leukemia. CDR3 coding DNA: TGTGCCTGGACCTTGGGGCTTGGTGGTGGGGAAAAACTGTTTTTT. It specifies CAWTLGLGGGEKLFF.